The present entry profiles one T cell receptor (beta chain) with its context. Other DNA sequences within the sample encode an identical CDR3. The data originate from a study of T cell changes during pregnancy in multiple sclerosis. Data came from immunoSEQ multiplex PCR; TCRdb stores just in-frame clones and leaves some out. The sample consists of approximately 70,000 clones, around nine tenths of them appearing once. The junction had 8 bases not matched to a gene; V was cut back by 5 bases and J by 5 bases. CDR1 and CDR2 from the germline V gene are MGHDK and SYGVNS. The CDR3 loop spans 15 amino acids.

The chain combines TRBV25-1 with TRBJ1-4; TRBD1 matches 7 bases. The sequence was obtained from a female donor with multiple sclerosis, enrolled in a pregnancy study. Specimen: CD4+ T cells from peripheral blood mononuclear cells, collected before pregnancy. CDR3 sequence: CASSRSGTANEKLFF. The CDR3 bases are TGTGCCAGCAGTCGTTCCGGGACAGCGAATGAAAAACTGTTTTTT.